This is a list of T cell receptor beta chains from one sample in a study of PD-L1 blockade in urothelial cancer. The table came from immunoSEQ multiplex PCR; TCRdb's copy has only in-frame clones and leaves some out. The data contain about 130,000 clones, 84% of them seen just once; the ten biggest clones take up roughly 3.5%. Source: PBMCs, taken around atezolizumab (anti-PD-L1) treatment. Receptors originate from a man aged 50 or older with urothelial cancer. The CDR3 runs from the conserved cysteine through the conserved F or W. The D gene is left open where the match is weak. The size field is filled for only some rows; it gives once, few, many or a size class.

j_call | v_call | d_call | clone_size | cdr3_aa | cdr3_nt
TRBJ2-7 | TRBV4-1 | . | . | CASSQETGLFYEQYF | TGCGCCAGCAGCCAAGAGACGGGACTTTTCTACGAGCAGTACTTC
TRBJ1-4 | TRBV4-1 | . | . | CASSHIRGSNEKLFF | TGCGCCAGCAGCCACATAAGGGGATCTAATGAAAAACTGTTTTTT
TRBJ1-5 | TRBV10-2 | . | . | CASSRDTYSNQPQHF | TGCGCCAGCAGCCGGGACACATATAGCAATCAGCCCCAGCATTTT
TRBJ2-1 | TRBV9 | TRBD2 | . | CASQTAGGPNEQFF | TGTGCCAGTCAAACCGCGGGAGGGCCAAATGAGCAGTTCTTC
TRBJ2-7 | TRBV30 | TRBD2 | few | CAWSLREGQSYEQYF | TGTGCCTGGAGTCTTCGGGAGGGCCAATCCTACGAGCAGTACTTC
TRBJ2-7 | TRBV6-5 | TRBD1 | . | CASTTQGAGYEQYF | TGTGCCAGCACTACACAGGGGGCAGGCTACGAGCAGTACTTC
TRBJ2-1 | TRBV7-9 | TRBD2 | . | CASSGELNRDYYNEQFF | TGTGCCAGCAGCGGGGAGCTAAACCGGGACTACTACAATGAGCAGTTCTTC
TRBJ1-2 | TRBV20-1 | . | once | CSVPSYGYTF | TGCAGTGTCCCCAGTTATGGCTACACCTTC
TRBJ2-1 | TRBV4-2 | . | . | CASSQVIQGSYNEQFF | TGTGCCAGCAGCCAAGTTATACAGGGTTCCTACAATGAGCAGTTCTTC
TRBJ1-2 | TRBV2 | . | . | CASSERGVGGYTF | TGTGCCAGCAGCGAACGGGGAGTCGGTGGCTACACCTTC
TRBJ2-1 | TRBV7-2 | TRBD1 | . | CASSPIQGITYNEQFF | TGTGCCAGCAGCCCAATACAGGGGATCACCTACAATGAGCAGTTCTTC
TRBJ2-7 | TRBV5-1 | . | once | CASRDNSYEQYF | TGCGCCAGCCGGGACAATTCCTACGAGCAGTACTTC
TRBJ1-1 | TRBV10-2 | . | . | CASSIPGKETEAFF | TGCGCCAGCAGTATTCCAGGGAAAGAAACTGAAGCTTTCTTT
TRBJ2-5 | TRBV11-2 | . | . | CASSRYTLGTQKETQYF | TGTGCCAGCAGCCGATATACCCTCGGGACACAGAAAGAGACCCAGTACTTC
TRBJ2-3 | TRBV4-1 | . | . | CASSTARGTDTQYF | TGCGCCAGCAGTACGGCCCGGGGCACAGATACGCAGTATTTT
TRBJ2-3 | TRBV7-9 | TRBD2 | . | CASSLALAGTDTQYF | TGTGCCAGCAGCTTAGCACTAGCGGGTACAGATACGCAGTATTTT
TRBJ1-1 | TRBV27 | . | . | CASSPTPPGAFF | TGTGCCAGCAGCCCGACCCCCCCGGGAGCTTTCTTT
TRBJ1-1 | TRBV28 | . | . | CASKRGGTEAFF | TGTGCCAGCAAGAGGGGGGGCACTGAAGCTTTCTTT
TRBJ2-1 | TRBV7-2 | . | . | CASSSVVGSEQFF | TGTGCCAGCAGCTCAGTTGTTGGGAGTGAGCAGTTCTTC
TRBJ1-1 | TRBV7-8 | TRBD1 | . | CASSLGQGVFF | TGTGCCAGCAGCTTAGGACAGGGTGTTTTCTTT
TRBJ1-3 | TRBV30 | . | . | CAWSREGNTIYF | TGTGCCTGGAGTAGAGAAGGAAACACCATATATTTT
TRBJ1-2 | TRBV6-1 | TRBD1 | . | CASSGGQGYGYTF | TGTGCCAGCAGTGGAGGACAGGGCTATGGCTACACCTTC
TRBJ1-1 | TRBV2 | . | few | CASSRGFNTEAFF | TGTGCCAGCAGCAGAGGGTTTAACACTGAAGCTTTCTTT
TRBJ2-2 | TRBV11-2 | . | once | CASSYDRISGELFF | TGTGCCAGCAGTTATGACAGGATCAGCGGGGAGCTGTTTTTT
TRBJ1-1 | TRBV7-9 | TRBD1 | . | CASSLEGQVKNTEAFF | TGTGCCAGCAGCCTAGAGGGACAGGTGAAGAACACTGAAGCTTTCTTT
TRBJ2-2 | TRBV5-4 | TRBD2 | once | CASSSWGGGNTGELFF | TGTGCCAGCAGCTCGTGGGGGGGAGGGAACACCGGGGAGCTGTTTTTT
TRBJ2-1 | TRBV4-1 | TRBD2 | . | CASSRSPLAGGNNEQFF | TGCGCCAGCAGCCGCAGCCCCCTAGCGGGAGGGAACAATGAGCAGTTCTTC
TRBJ2-5 | TRBV7-9 | TRBD2 | . | CASSLGLAGAETQYF | TGTGCCAGCAGCTTAGGACTAGCGGGAGCAGAGACCCAGTACTTC
TRBJ1-5 | TRBV5-6 | TRBD1 | . | CASSPSGRGMNQPQHF | TGTGCCAGCAGCCCCTCGGGCAGGGGGATGAATCAGCCCCAGCATTTT
TRBJ2-2 | TRBV27 | . | . | CASSLSGGPGELFF | TGTGCCAGCAGTTTATCCGGGGGACCCGGGGAGCTGTTTTTT
TRBJ2-2 | TRBV29-1 | TRBD1 | once | CSATRGRIGELFF | TGCAGCGCAACCAGGGGGCGCATCGGGGAGCTGTTTTTT
TRBJ1-6 | TRBV5-1 | TRBD1 | . | CASSQGQGAVNSPLHF | TGCGCCAGCAGCCAGGGACAGGGGGCGGTTAATTCACCCCTCCACTTT
TRBJ2-1 | TRBV28 | . | few | CASSSNNEQFF | TGTGCCAGCAGTTCAAACAATGAGCAGTTCTTC
TRBJ1-1 | TRBV7-8 | . | . | CASSSLRGNTEAFF | TGTGCCAGCAGCTCACTACGGGGGAACACTGAAGCTTTCTTT
TRBJ2-2 | TRBV9 | TRBD1 | . | CASSKATGAGELFF | TGTGCCAGCAGTAAAGCGACAGGGGCCGGGGAGCTGTTTTTT
TRBJ2-7 | TRBV10-3 | . | once | CAISVTESEQYF | TGTGCCATCAGTGTGACAGAATCGGAGCAGTACTTC
TRBJ2-4 | TRBV27 | . | . | CASSSNLKLAKNIQYF | TGTGCCAGCAGTTCGAATCTAAAACTAGCCAAAAACATTCAGTACTTC
TRBJ2-1 | TRBV7-6 | TRBD2 | . | CASSLFWTSGNNNEQFF | TGTGCCAGCAGCTTATTTTGGACTAGCGGGAATAACAATGAGCAGTTCTTC
TRBJ1-1 | TRBV27 | . | . | CASSRYQAQNTEAFF | TGTGCCAGCAGTCGTTACCAGGCACAGAACACTGAAGCTTTCTTT
TRBJ2-3 | TRBV18 | TRBD2 | . | CASSPASGSTDTQYF | TGTGCCAGCTCACCGGCTAGCGGGAGCACAGATACGCAGTATTTT
TRBJ2-1 | TRBV28 | TRBD2 | . | CASRGGLAGHYNEQFF | TGTGCCAGCAGGGGGGGGCTAGCGGGCCACTACAATGAGCAGTTCTTC
TRBJ2-7 | TRBV7-2 | TRBD2 | . | CASSPNGLAGYEQYF | TGTGCCAGCAGCCCTAACGGACTAGCGGGATACGAGCAGTACTTC
TRBJ2-7 | TRBV6-1 | TRBD2 | . | CASSGGLAFTYEQYF | TGTGCCAGCAGTGGAGGACTAGCTTTTACCTACGAGCAGTACTTC
TRBJ2-7 | TRBV19 | TRBD2 | . | CASSISSGANYEQYF | TGTGCCAGTAGTATCTCTAGCGGGGCCAACTACGAGCAGTACTTC
TRBJ2-1 | TRBV5-1 | . | . | CASSGPRGPKDEQFF | TGCGCCAGCAGCGGGCCGCGGGGACCCAAGGATGAGCAGTTCTTC
TRBJ1-1 | TRBV28 | TRBD1 | . | CASRPRDRHTEAFF | TGTGCCAGCAGGCCGCGGGACAGGCACACTGAAGCTTTCTTT
TRBJ1-5 | TRBV19 | TRBD1 | . | CASSFGTAYSNQPQHF | TGTGCCAGTAGTTTCGGGACAGCTTATAGCAATCAGCCCCAGCATTTT
TRBJ2-1 | TRBV2 | TRBD1 | once | CASSRTRTGRTEQFF | TGTGCCAGCAGTAGGACCCGGACAGGGCGTACTGAGCAGTTCTTC
TRBJ2-7 | TRBV5-1 | . | . | CASSFDRPYEQYF | TGCGCCAGCAGCTTTGACAGGCCCTACGAGCAGTACTTC
TRBJ1-3 | TRBV7-9 | TRBD1 | . | CASSLPYGQGGNTIYF | TGTGCCAGCAGCTTACCGTATGGACAGGGAGGAAACACCATATATTTT
TRBJ2-3 | TRBV5-1 | . | . | CASRDGGGGTDTQYF | TGCGCCAGCAGGGACGGAGGGGGGGGTACAGATACGCAGTATTTT
TRBJ2-3 | TRBV7-9 | TRBD2 | . | CASHQPGGRPSTDTQYF | TGTGCCAGCCACCAACCGGGAGGGAGACCTTCTACAGATACGCAGTATTTT
TRBJ2-7 | TRBV6-5 | TRBD1 | . | CASRGQGASEQYF | TGTGCCAGCAGAGGACAGGGGGCATCCGAGCAGTACTTC
TRBJ1-2 | TRBV25-1 | . | . | CASRRGGADGYTF | TGTGCCAGCCGTCGGGGGGGGGCGGATGGCTACACCTTC
TRBJ1-4 | TRBV9 | TRBD1 | . | CASNRQGATNEKLFF | TGTGCCAGCAACAGACAGGGGGCAACTAATGAAAAACTGTTTTTT
TRBJ1-4 | TRBV29-1 | . | . | CSVVVGTPNEKLFF | TGCAGCGTTGTGGTAGGGACACCGAATGAAAAACTGTTTTTT
TRBJ2-1 | TRBV27 | . | . | CASSSGTEQFF | TGTGCCAGCAGTTCAGGAACCGAGCAGTTCTTC
TRBJ2-1 | TRBV7-9 | . | . | CASSKGAGAAYSYNEQFF | TGTGCCAGCAGCAAAGGGGCAGGAGCCGCTTACTCCTACAATGAGCAGTTCTTC
TRBJ2-1 | TRBV11-3 | TRBD1 | once | CASSRDRDNEQFF | TGTGCCAGCAGCAGAGACAGGGACAATGAGCAGTTCTTC
TRBJ2-7 | TRBV28 | . | . | CASSLIRTSAVFEQYF | TGTGCCAGCAGTTTAATTCGTACATCCGCTGTCTTTGAGCAGTACTTC